This T cell receptor (beta chain) derives from a study of cytomegalovirus exposure and HLA in healthy donors. General observations from the study: Cytomegalovirus status was reportedly diagnosed by the classifier with high specificity and sensitivity. In most subjects, TCR beta sequences reportedly gave accurate predictions of HLA-A and HLA-B alleles.

Concerning this clone: Its cognate antigen is unknown.

The PCR used 60 Vbeta and 13 Jbeta primers. Data came from immunoSEQ multiplex PCR; TCRdb stores just in-frame clones and leaves some out. Of about 200,000 clones listed, approximately 80% are singletons. The sequencing input was PBMCs. The receptor's source is a boy aged 2 to 10 in good health and CMV-seronegative.

DNA for the CDR3: TGCGCCAGCAGCTTGGGGGGGCTACTCTCCTACGAGCAGTACTTC. It encodes CASSLGGLLSYEQYF. The V and J genes are TRBV5-1 and TRBJ2-7; D possibly corresponds to TRBD1 (6 bases). Trimming stripped 0 bases from V and 0 bases from J, with 10 bases between. The CDR3 is made up of 15 amino acids. CDR1 and CDR2 from the germline V gene are SGHRS and YFSETQ.